These 30 T cell receptor beta chains were sequenced from one sample in a study of shared clonotypes between healthy human individuals. Clones were read by immunoSEQ multiplex PCR, and TCRdb kept only the in-frame ones, dropping some. The sample shows around 1,900,000 clones, roughly 95% of them seen only once. Terminally differentiated effector memory CD45RA+ cells were left out of the naive CD8 fraction, which was CD45RO-negative and positively selected for CCR7. Sequencing input: naive CD8+ T cells from PBMCs. The receptors were gathered from a man aged 18 to 30 in good health. Some clones in this sample may be carry-over from other donors' samples.

On this clone: Other DNA sequences in this sample translate to the same CDR3. The chain links TRBV27 to TRBJ1-5, with D tentatively TRBD1 (5 bases). Per the germline V gene, CDR1 is MNHEY and CDR2 is SMNVEV (reference sequence). V lost 5 bases and J lost 2, with 13 bases in between. This CDR3 has 15 residues. CDR3 sequence reads: CASSPLGGGNQPQHF. The CDR3 bases are TGTGCCAGCAGTCCTCTTGGGGGTGGCAATCAGCCCCAGCATTTT.

The V and J genes are TRBV9 and TRBJ2-1; 7 nucleotides agree with TRBD2. This CDR3 has 16 residues. Germline V lookup: CDR1 SGDLS, CDR2 YYNGEE. The J segment lost 2 bases and the V segment lost 0 bases, leaving 5 bases of the junction unmatched. Here the CDR3 DNA reads TGTGCCAGCAGCGTAGTACTAGCGCCCGCCTACAATGAGCAGTTCTTC. It specifies CASSVVLAPAYNEQFF. The full variable domain, completed using reference TRBV9 and TRBJ2-1, is DSGVTQTPKHLITATGQRVTLRCSPRSGDLSVYWYQQSLDQGLQFLIQYYNGEERAKGNILERFSAQQFPDLHSELNLSSLELGDSALYFCASSVVLAPAYNEQFFGPGTRLTVL.

The V call is TRBV27, the J call TRBJ2-3; D tentatively reads TRBD1 or TRBD2 (5 bases each). The CDR3 sequence is 14 residues long. Between the trimmed V and J ends, which lost 8 bases and 0 bases, there was a span of 12 bases. Germline CDR1 reads MNHEY; CDR2 reads SMNVEV (reference sequence). CDR3 bases: TGTGCCAGCGGATTTGGGGGAAGCACAGATACGCAGTATTTT. Translating it yields CASGFGGSTDTQYF.

The V and J genes are TRBV27 and TRBJ2-2; 8 bases fit TRBD2. CDR3 length: 14 residues. Looked up from germline, CDR1 is MNHEY and CDR2 is SMNVEV (reference sequence). V lost 6 bases and J lost 8; bases outside the gene matches: 8. As DNA, the CDR3 is TGTGCCAGCAGCCCCGGGGGGGCGGGAGGGGAGCTGTTTTTT. Translating it yields CASSPGGAGGELFF.

V and J are TRBV7-3 and TRBJ2-5; tentatively, D is TRBD2 (7 bases). This CDR3 has 14 amino acids. The germline CDR1 and CDR2 sequences are SGHTA and FQGTGA. Deletions cut 5 bases from V and 4 bases from J, with 14 bases between. The CDR3 bases are TGTGCCAGCAGCCCCAGGGGAGGGCGAGAGACCCAGTACTTC. Residues: CASSPRGGRETQYF.

The V call is TRBV27, the J call TRBJ1-5, with a weak D call TRBD1 (6 bases). Germline CDR1 and CDR2: MNHEY and SMNVEV (reference sequence). V lost 3 bases and J 7 bases, leaving 13 bases between the germline ends. The length of the CDR3 is 14 residues. The CDR3 reads CASSFLQGMQPQHF. CDR3 DNA: TGTGCCAGCAGTTTTCTACAGGGAATGCAGCCCCAGCATTTT.

The chain uses TRBV5-8 and TRBJ2-2; D remains ambiguous. The CDR3 sequence is 15 residues long. With 0 bases removed from V and 0 bases from J, the gap between germline ends came to 6 bases. Germline V CDR1 and CDR2: SGHTS, YDEGEE. The CDR3 protein is CASSLGLANTGELFF. CDR3 in DNA: TGTGCCAGCAGCTTGGGGCTGGCGAACACCGGGGAGCTGTTTTTT.

This rearrangement joins TRBV29-1 to TRBJ2-7, with TRBD1 matching 8 bases. Unmatched junction bases numbered 7, after V lost 1 base and J lost 2 bases. This CDR3 has 15 amino acids. From germline, CDR1 is SQVTM and CDR2 ANQGSEA. In nucleotides, the CDR3 is TGCAGCGTTGAAGTTGGACAGGGTCAGGCCTACGAGCAGTACTTC. Its translation is CSVEVGQGQAYEQYF.

V and J are TRBV7-9 and TRBJ2-7, with 11 bases matching TRBD1. In germline, CDR1 is SEHNR, CDR2 FQNEAQ (reference sequence). Trimming cost V 5 bases and J 0 bases; bases outside gene matches: 6. The CDR3 runs 16 residues. CDR3 in amino acids: CASSPRTGGSSYEQYF. CDR3 bases: TGTGCCAGCAGCCCTCGGACAGGGGGCAGCTCCTACGAGCAGTACTTC.

The V gene is TRBV7-9, the J gene TRBJ2-1, with D maybe TRBD1 (6 bases). The CDR3 has 14 residues. CDR1 SEHNR and CDR2 FQNEAQ come from the germline V gene (reference sequence). The germline V and J ends were trimmed by 7 bases and 5 bases, with 15 bases remaining between them. DNA for the CDR3: TGTGCCAGCACCCTCGAAAGGGACAACAATGAGCAGTTCTTC. It specifies CASTLERDNNEQFF.

This CDR3 is CASSLVAVTDTQYF. DNA of the CDR3: TGTGCCAGCAGTTTGGTAGCGGTCACAGATACGCAGTATTTT. The rearrangement uses TRBV28 and TRBJ2-3; D possibly corresponds to TRBD2 (6 bases). The ends were cut back, 3 bases at V and 2 bases at J, with 9 bases in the middle. Germline-derived CDR1 and CDR2 are MDHEN and SYDVKM. There are 14 residues in the CDR3.

To note about this clone: Being one base from a much bigger clone, this may be a read error. The CDR3, as DNA: TGTGCCAGCAGTCCCCGGGACAGCAATCAGCCCCAGCATTTT. As protein: CASSPRDSNQPQHF. The chain has TRBV6-5 and TRBJ1-5; tentatively, D is TRBD1 (5 bases). CDR3 size: 14 residues. V gave up 5 bases and J gave up 1 base, with 9 bases separating them. Germline CDR1 is MNHEY and CDR2 is SVGAGI.

The V call is TRBV9, the J call TRBJ2-6; 9 bases fit TRBD1. The V segment lost 4 bases and the J segment 4 bases; nucleotides outside the gene matches: 6. The CDR3 is 16 amino acids. Germline CDR1 reads SGDLS; CDR2 reads YYNGEE. The CDR3 loop reads CASSPRDRAGANVLTF. The CDR3 bases are TGTGCCAGCAGCCCCCGGGACAGGGCAGGGGCCAACGTCCTGACTTTC.

The chain employs TRBV4-2 and TRBJ2-1; no reliable D call. This CDR3 contains 14 residues. The germline V gene encodes CDR1 LGHNA and CDR2 YNFKEQ. V lost 1 base to trimming and J lost 7 bases, with 11 bases between them. The CDR3 bases are TGTGCCAGCAGCCAAGGCTCGGATTGGAATGAGCAGTTCTTC. The encoded protein is CASSQGSDWNEQFF.

This clone came up once. The CDR3 sequence: CASSLVGNQETQYF. The DNA for the CDR3 is TGTGCCAGCAGCTTAGTTGGCAACCAAGAGACCCAGTACTTC. The V gene is TRBV11-2, the J gene TRBJ2-5, with D unclear. V lost 1 base, J lost 0 bases, and 6 bases lay in between. This CDR3 comprises 14 residues. Germline CDR1 and CDR2: SGHAT and FQNNGV.

The chain recombines TRBV4-2 with TRBJ1-2; 11 bases agree with TRBD1. CDR1 and CDR2 (germline): LGHNA, YNFKEQ. V lost 3 bases, J lost 7 bases, and 4 bases stayed unmatched. The CDR3 extends over 14 amino acids. CDR3 in amino acids: CASSHGQGALGYTF. The CDR3 nucleotides are TGTGCCAGCAGCCACGGACAGGGGGCACTTGGCTACACCTTC.

The chain joins TRBV7-9 to TRBJ2-2, with D uncertain. Deletions cut 5 bases from V and 5 bases from J, with 15 bases between. Germline CDR1 SEHNR, CDR2 FQNEAQ (reference sequence). The CDR3 extends over 15 amino acids. DNA for the CDR3: TGTGCCAGCAGCCCCTCGGGCCAACGAACCGGGGAGCTGTTTTTT. This gives the protein CASSPSGQRTGELFF.

The chain has TRBV6-1 and TRBJ2-1; maybe TRBD2 (6 bases). This CDR3 spans 15 amino acids. The germline CDR1 and CDR2 sequences are MNHNS and SASEGT. Trimming removed 1 base at V and 1 base at J, with 8 bases between. The CDR3 nucleotides read TGTGCCAGCAGTGAAGGTAGCGGATCCTACAATGAGCAGTTCTTC. Amino acid sequence: CASSEGSGSYNEQFF.

This clone was found a few times. The V gene is TRBV6-5, the J gene TRBJ1-5, with unresolved D. CDR1 is MNHEY, CDR2 SVGAGI, per germline. V lost 4 bases, J lost 8 bases, and 12 bases lay in between. The CDR3 has 13 amino acids. CDR3 nucleotide sequence: TGTGCCAGCAGTTCAGGACCGGGAAAGCCCCAGCATTTT. As protein: CASSSGPGKPQHF.

This clone has a handful of counts. This chain connects TRBV5-1 to TRBJ1-1; D is ambiguous. The CDR3 is made up of 14 amino acids. V lost 1 base and J lost 4, with 11 bases in between. The germline V gene has CDR1 SGHRS and CDR2 YFSETQ. The CDR3: CASSLSRTGTEAFF. DNA of the CDR3: TGCGCCAGCAGCTTGTCCAGGACGGGCACTGAAGCTTTCTTT.

As concerns this clone: Other DNA sequences from this sample encode an identical CDR3 as well. This sequence joins TRBV7-9 and TRBJ1-5, with D unresolved. CDR3 length: 14 residues. V was cut by 4 bases and J by 4 bases, with 11 bases left in between. Germline-derived CDR1 and CDR2 are SEHNR and FQNEAQ (reference sequence). The CDR3 reads CASSSRTDNQPQHF. DNA for the CDR3: TGTGCCAGCAGCTCACGGACGGATAATCAGCCCCAGCATTTT.

The chain is built from TRBV14 and TRBJ2-5; weak D call: TRBD2 (5 bases). Trimming shortened V by 3 bases and J by 3 bases, and 11 bases separated the two germline ends. Germline V CDR1 and CDR2: SGHDN, FVKESK. This CDR3 region has 14 residues. As DNA, the CDR3 is TGTGCCAGCAGCCACCAACCGGGGAAAGAGACCCAGTACTTC. It codes for CASSHQPGKETQYF.

The chain combines TRBV6-1 with TRBJ1-4; TRBD1 might be the D (5 bases). V shed 10 bases and J shed 8 bases, with 14 bases lying between them. Germline CDR1 and CDR2: MNHNS and SASEGT. The CDR3 runs 12 residues. The DNA of the CDR3 is TGTGCCACCGCAGGGAGGGAAGAAAAACTGTTTTTT. Protein sequence: CATAGREEKLFF.

The chain joins TRBV19 to TRBJ2-1; D may be TRBD1 (6 bases). V shed 3 bases and J shed 4 bases, with 13 bases lying between them. The CDR3 spans 15 residues. CDR1 and CDR2 from the germline V gene are LNHDA and SQIVND (reference sequence). The CDR3 loop is CASSIPDRDYNEQFF. The CDR3 DNA sequence: TGTGCCAGTAGTATTCCGGACAGAGATTACAATGAGCAGTTCTTC. The full variable domain, with the rest looked up from reference TRBV19 and TRBJ2-1, is DGGITQSPKYLFRKEGQNVTLSCEQNLNHDAMYWYRQDPGQGLRLIYYSQIVNDFQKGDIAEGYSVSREKKESFPLTVTSAQKNPTAFYLCASSIPDRDYNEQFFGPGTRLTVL.

This clone was observed a few times. The genes are TRBV2 and TRBJ2-7, with 10 nucleotides matching TRBD1. Trimming removed 8 bases from V and 3 bases from J; junction bases left unmatched: 4. The CDR3 is 13 amino acids. CDR1 and CDR2 from the germline V gene are SNHLY and FYNNEI. CDR3 region: CASEGQGNYEQYF. For the CDR3, the DNA is TGTGCCAGCGAGGGACAGGGGAACTACGAGCAGTACTTC.

The J gene is TRBJ1-2, the V gene TRBV4-2; weak D call: TRBD1 (5 bases). V was pared by 0 bases and J by 5 bases, with 16 bases between. Germline CDR1 reads LGHNA; CDR2 reads YNFKEQ. CDR3 length: 16 amino acids. The CDR3 protein is CASSQDRDGEIYGYTF. For the CDR3, the DNA is TGTGCCAGCAGCCAAGACCGGGACGGGGAAATATATGGCTACACCTTC.

The chain carries TRBV28 and TRBJ1-2; no clear D. Germline V gene sequence: CDR1 MDHEN, CDR2 SYDVKM. The CDR3 spans 16 residues. Trimming pared 3 bases from V and 3 bases from J, leaving 17 bases between. The CDR3 DNA is TGTGCCAGCAGTTTTCTGGGTGAGACTCGCGACTATGGCTACACCTTC. Translation: CASSFLGETRDYGYTF.

CDR3: CASSLVPEGAGELFF. The CDR3 DNA sequence: TGTGCCAGCAGCTTAGTACCGGAGGGGGCCGGGGAGCTGTTTTTT. V gene TRBV7-6 combines with J gene TRBJ2-2, with D possibly called TRBD1 or TRBD2 (6 bases each). Germline V gene lookup returns CDR1 SGHVS and CDR2 FNYEAQ. This CDR3 spans 15 amino acids. V gave up 1 base and J gave up 6 bases, with 12 bases separating them.

In its sample, this clone was seen a few times. The CDR3 coding sequence is TGTGCCAGCAGTTTCAGGGAGCCCTACGAGCAGTACTTC. Protein sequence: CASSFREPYEQYF. This chain uses TRBV5-6 with TRBJ2-7, with D perhaps matching TRBD1 or TRBD2 (5 bases each). The germline V and J ends were trimmed by 5 bases and 2 bases, with 11 bases remaining between them. Germline V lookup: CDR1 SGHDT, CDR2 YYEEEE. The CDR3 extends over 13 amino acids.

The gene calls are TRBV27 and TRBJ2-1; TRBD1 matches 8 bases. Germline V gene sequence: CDR1 MNHEY, CDR2 SMNVEV (reference sequence). V was clipped by 2 bases and J by 8 bases; unmatched bases: 14. The length of the CDR3 is 17 residues. The CDR3: CASSLLLGQGFSHEQFF. The CDR3 bases are TGTGCCAGCAGTTTACTTCTAGGACAGGGCTTTTCCCATGAGCAGTTCTTC.